This TCR beta chain was identified in a study of T cell repertoires in cytomegalovirus infection. The CDR3 consists of 15 residues. The V and J ends lost 4 bases and 3 bases, in that order; junction bases with no gene match: 11. Per germline, CDR1 DFQATT and CDR2 SNEGSKA (reference sequence). TCRdb reanalysed the reads using MiXCR and keeps one entry per CDR3 protein. The data show more than 250,000 distinct CDR3 sequences, 25% seen once. There are a few counts of this clonotype. Its antigen is not identified. This TCR came from a human donor in good health (CMV status not recorded). Some clones in this sample may be carry-over from other donors' samples. Sample: cultured PBMCs, taken from culture after CMV antigen stimulation. The chain carries TRBV20-1 and TRBJ1-1; 7 bases are a match to TRBD1. This chain's CDR3 is CSATDRDPSYTEAFF. In nucleotides, the CDR3 is TGCAGTGCTACTGACAGGGATCCCAGCTACACTGAAGCTTTCTTT.